This T cell receptor (beta chain) came from a study of identifying expanded T cells in peripheral blood. Data came from immunoSEQ multiplex PCR; TCRdb stores just in-frame clones and leaves some out. The data show 130,000 or so clones, with approximately 80% seen just once and 3.3% held by the top ten. Germline V lookup: CDR1 MNHNY, CDR2 SVGAGI (reference sequence). Trimming cost V 3 bases and J 1 base, with 7 bases left between them. There are 14 residues in the CDR3. The sequenced sample consisted of blood. The clonotype was recovered from a person between 18 and 75 years old in good health. V is TRBV6-6 and J is TRBJ2-1; no definite D call. Written as DNA, the CDR3 is TGTGCCAGCAGTTATACGGAATCCTACAATGAGCAGTTCTTC. This sequence encodes CASSYTESYNEQFF.